Listed here are 26 T cell receptor beta chains from one sample, sequenced in a study of blood T cell repertoires in COVID-19. Profiled with immunoSEQ multiplex PCR; TCRdb holds only in-frame clones, not every one. The table records about 140,000 clones, approximately 88% of them present only once. Sequencing was carried out using PBMCs or T cells enriched from blood (not recorded which). These receptors all stem from a man aged 70 or older who had been exposed to COVID-19.

The chain uses TRBV28 and TRBJ2-7; 10 positions match TRBD1. Germline values: CDR1 MDHEN, CDR2 SYDVKM. With V trimmed by 5 bases and J by 7 bases, 11 bases remained unmatched. The CDR3 length is 15 residues. In DNA, the CDR3 is TGTGCCAGCAGTCAGTCGGGACAGGGGACTGGTGAGCAGTACTTC. This encodes CASSQSGQGTGEQYF.

The gene calls are TRBV27 and TRBJ1-1; maybe TRBD1 (6 bases). Germline V CDR1 and CDR2: MNHEY, SMNVEV (reference sequence). The germline V and J ends were trimmed by 6 bases and 4 bases, with 18 bases remaining between them. This CDR3 has 15 residues. The CDR3 DNA is TGTGCCAGCAGACCGGGCCACAGGGAGAGCACTGAAGCTTTCTTT. Translated: CASRPGHRESTEAFF.

The chain joins TRBV30 to TRBJ2-7; D is possibly TRBD1 (5 bases). V was cut by 0 bases and J by 4 bases, with 13 bases left in between. This CDR3 spans 14 amino acids. Germline V gene sequence: CDR1 GTSNPN, CDR2 SVGIG (reference sequence). CDR3 nucleotides: TGTGCCTGGAGTGTAGGTGGGGCGACATACGAGCAGTACTTC. Its protein is CAWSVGGATYEQYF.

The CDR3 nucleotides are TGCGCCAGCAGCCAAGAATGGCCGCTGGGGACTAGCGGGGGGGCAGATACGCAGTATTTT. It codes for CASSQEWPLGTSGGADTQYF. The rearrangement links TRBV4-1 to TRBJ2-3; 16 nucleotides match TRBD2. Looked up from germline, CDR1 is MGHRA and CDR2 is YSYEKL. The CDR3 sequence is 20 residues long. Unmatched junction bases numbered 10, after V lost 0 bases and J lost 4 bases.

This clone turned up a few times. This chain links TRBV14 with TRBJ2-1; 7 bases align to TRBD2. Trimming cost V 0 bases and J 8 bases; bases outside gene matches: 10. Per germline, CDR1 SGHDN and CDR2 FVKESK. The CDR3 covers 16 residues. In DNA form, the CDR3 reads TGTGCCAGCAGCCAAGATCGAATAGCGGGCCTGGATGAGCAGTTCTTC. It specifies CASSQDRIAGLDEQFF. The entire variable domain, with the rest obtained from reference TRBV14 and TRBJ2-1, is as follows: EAGVTQFPSHSVIEKGQTVTLRCDPISGHDNLYWYRRVMGKEIKFLLHFVKESKQDESGMPNNRFLAERTGGTYSTLKVQPAELEDSGVYFCASSQDRIAGLDEQFFGPGTRLTVL.

The J gene is TRBJ2-7, the V gene TRBV18; tentative D call: TRBD2 (7 bases). CDR1 is KGHSH and CDR2 is LQKENI in the germline V gene. The CDR3 is 12 amino acids. V was shortened by 3 bases and J by 7 bases, with 10 bases between the two germline ends. For the CDR3, the DNA is TGTGCCAGCTCACCGAGGGGGGGAGAGCAGTACTTC. Translated: CASSPRGGEQYF.

This chain connects TRBV10-2 to TRBJ1-3, with 8 nucleotides matching TRBD1. Germline V gene lookup returns CDR1 WSHSY and CDR2 SAAADI. The CDR3 consists of 13 residues. The ends lost 6 bases at V and 14 bases at J; junction bases unmatched: 12. The CDR3 sequence: CASRGGSGQAVYF. CDR3 bases: TGCGCCAGCAGGGGGGGGTCGGGACAGGCCGTATATTTT.

The V gene is TRBV6-2 or TRBV6-3, the J gene TRBJ1-2, with 7 bases that match TRBD1. There are 16 residues in the CDR3. The ends lost 5 bases at V and 5 bases at J; junction bases unmatched: 14. CDR1 and CDR2 (germline): MNHEY, SVGEGT. CDR3 sequence: CASSPPGTERFYGYTF. The CDR3 nucleotides are TGTGCCAGCAGTCCCCCCGGGACAGAGAGGTTTTATGGCTACACCTTC.

The chain links TRBV19 to TRBJ2-1; D might be TRBD2 (6 bases). The CDR3 runs to 17 residues. With 3 bases removed from V and 0 bases from J, the gap between germline ends came to 15 bases. The V gene's germline CDR1 is LNHDA and CDR2 SQIVND (reference sequence). CDR3 region: CASSIGLARSSYNEQFF. As DNA, the CDR3 is TGTGCCAGTAGTATTGGTCTAGCGAGGAGCTCCTACAATGAGCAGTTCTTC.

The chain joins TRBV27 to TRBJ2-5; 11 bases align to TRBD2. Trimming at V came to 4 bases and at J to 1 base, leaving 8 bases not matched to a gene. Germline CDR1 MNHEY, CDR2 SMNVEV (reference sequence). This CDR3 is built from 17 residues. CDR3 sequence: CASSSLGTSGGQETQYF. CDR3 in DNA: TGTGCCAGCAGTTCATTAGGGACTAGCGGAGGCCAAGAGACCCAGTACTTC.

This chain connects TRBV28 to TRBJ1-6; D may be TRBD1 (6 bases). Trimming stripped 2 bases from V and 7 bases from J, with 15 bases between. From germline, CDR1 is MDHEN and CDR2 SYDVKM. The CDR3 runs to 16 residues. Here the CDR3 DNA reads TGTGCCAGCAGTTTACCTGTAGGGGGATCGAATTCACCCCTCCACTTT. Its protein is CASSLPVGGSNSPLHF.

The rearrangement uses TRBV5-1 and TRBJ2-3; TRBD1 might be the D (5 bases). V was pared by 2 bases and J by 2 bases, with 9 bases between. The CDR3 contains 14 residues. Germline assignment: CDR1 SGHRS and CDR2 YFSETQ. CDR3 in amino acids: CASSFGQYTDTQYF. The CDR3, as DNA: TGCGCCAGCAGCTTCGGACAATACACAGATACGCAGTATTTT.

This clone was seen a few times. This chain uses TRBV7-2 with TRBJ1-5; TRBD1 might be the D (5 bases). V lost 0 bases, J lost 7 bases, and 16 bases lay in between. The CDR3 runs 16 residues. CDR1 and CDR2 (germline): SGHTA, FQGNSA. The CDR3 DNA is TGTGCCAGCAGCTTAGCGTTAAGGGGCGGGGAACAGCCCCAGCATTTT. Encoded protein: CASSLALRGGEQPQHF.

The chain combines TRBV28 with TRBJ1-1, with unresolved D. The CDR3 sequence is 10 residues long. V shed 3 bases and J shed 10 bases, with 6 bases lying between them. The germline V gene encodes CDR1 MDHEN and CDR2 SYDVKM. The CDR3 bases are TGTGCCAGCAGTTTCTATAGAGCTTTCTTT. Translation gives CASSFYRAFF.

The chain combines TRBV7-9 with TRBJ2-2, with D maybe TRBD2 (6 bases). V was pared by 5 bases and J by 0 bases, with 13 bases between. The CDR3 totals 16 residues. The germline V gene encodes CDR1 SEHNR and CDR2 FQNEAQ (reference sequence). CDR3 loop: CASSHPIAANTGELFF. The CDR3 DNA reads TGTGCCAGCAGCCACCCAATAGCGGCGAACACCGGGGAGCTGTTTTTT.

The rearrangement links TRBV28 to TRBJ1-4; 7 bases map to TRBD1. Per the germline V gene, CDR1 is MDHEN and CDR2 is SYDVKM. CDR3 size: 13 residues. J gave up 7 bases and V 5 bases, and 4 bases lay outside the gene matches. CDR3 DNA: TGTGCCAGCAGTCGGGACAGTGTTGAAAAACTGTTTTTT. As protein: CASSRDSVEKLFF.

The chain links TRBV15 to TRBJ2-7; 12 positions agree with TRBD2. Germline CDR1 reads LNHNV; CDR2 reads YYDKDF (reference sequence). V lost 6 bases, J lost 7 bases, and 13 bases stayed unmatched. The CDR3 is 16 residues long. The CDR3 DNA sequence: TGTGCCACCAGTGACCCTCCTAGCGGGAGGGCCGGGGAGCAGTACTTC. Translating gives CATSDPPSGRAGEQYF.

The V and J genes are TRBV5-1 and TRBJ2-5, with 12 bases that match TRBD1. Looked up from germline, CDR1 is SGHRS and CDR2 is YFSETQ. This CDR3 is built from 15 residues. The J segment lost 5 bases and the V segment lost 0 bases, leaving 2 bases of the junction unmatched. CDR3: CASSLVGTGGETQYF. CDR3 DNA sequence: TGCGCCAGCAGCTTGGTCGGGACAGGGGGCGAGACCCAGTACTTC.

This rearrangement joins TRBV15 to TRBJ1-2, with TRBD1 matching 7 bases. V lost 0 bases to trimming and J lost 0 bases; unmatched junction nucleotides: 7. The CDR3 consists of 17 residues. The germline V gene has CDR1 LNHNV and CDR2 YYDKDF (reference sequence). Written as DNA, the CDR3 is TGTGCCACCAGCAGAGATGAGGGTCAGGGGGCTAACTATGGCTACACCTTC. It encodes CATSRDEGQGANYGYTF.

The genes are TRBV6-1 and TRBJ2-1; 8 bases line up with TRBD2. The trim removed 1 base at V and 3 bases at J, leaving 8 bases unmatched. The germline V gene encodes CDR1 MNHNS and CDR2 SASEGT. The CDR3 is 17 amino acids. This chain's CDR3 is CASSEDLGGDGYNEQFF. The DNA for the CDR3 is TGTGCCAGCAGTGAAGACCTCGGGGGGGATGGCTACAATGAGCAGTTCTTC.

This clone was found a few times. The chain joins TRBV30 to TRBJ1-2; D perhaps matches TRBD1 (6 bases). Germline-derived CDR1 and CDR2 are GTSNPN and SVGIG (reference sequence). V was pared by 3 bases and J by 7 bases, with 15 bases between. This CDR3 has 13 amino acids. CDR3 residues: CAWRLQGPGGYTF. CDR3 coding DNA: TGTGCCTGGAGACTACAGGGCCCTGGTGGCTACACCTTC. The full variable domain, its missing parts supplied by reference TRBV30 and TRBJ1-2, is SQTIHQWPATLVQPVGSPLSLECTVEGTSNPNLYWYRQAAGRGLQLLFYSVGIGQISSEVPQNLSASRPQDRQFILSSKKLLLSDSGFYLCAWRLQGPGGYTFGSGTRLTVV.

The sample holds one count of this clone. The chain uses TRBV23-1 and TRBJ2-1; 13 nucleotides agree with TRBD2. TRBV23-1 is marked as an open reading frame, function uncertain. The CDR3 length is 16 residues. V was clipped by 0 bases and J by 8 bases; unmatched bases: 4. Written as DNA, the CDR3 is TGCGCCAGCAGTCAATCGGGGACTAGCGGGACCTATGAGCAGTTCTTC. Its protein product is CASSQSGTSGTYEQFF.

The chain combines TRBV28 with TRBJ2-1, with 12 bases aligning to TRBD2. The CDR3 extends over 14 amino acids. Unmatched junction bases numbered 6, after V lost 8 bases and J lost 7 bases. The V gene's germline CDR1 is MDHEN and CDR2 SYDVKM. CDR3 nucleotide sequence: TGTGCCAGCCAAGGACTAGCGGGACGGAATGAGCAGTTCTTC. This codes for CASQGLAGRNEQFF.

This clone was found a few times. J is TRBJ2-5 and V is TRBV3-1 (or the pseudogene TRBV3-2); 10 bases line up with TRBD1. Germline V gives CDR1 LGHDT, CDR2 YNNKEL (reference sequence). This CDR3 comprises 15 residues. V dropped 6 bases and J dropped 1; count of bases not matched to a gene: 5. The CDR3 loop is CASSARTGGQETQYF. Written as DNA, the CDR3 is TGTGCCAGCAGTGCCCGGACAGGGGGCCAAGAGACCCAGTACTTC.

The gene calls are TRBV18 and TRBJ1-5, with a tentative D call TRBD1 (5 bases). Trimming cost V 3 bases and J 2 bases, with 20 bases left between them. CDR3 length equals 18 residues. CDR1 and CDR2 (germline): KGHSH, LQKENI. This chain's CDR3 is CASSPARGGGLGNQPQHF. The CDR3 DNA reads TGTGCCAGCTCACCCGCCCGTGGGGGAGGGTTGGGCAATCAGCCCCAGCATTTT. The whole variable domain, remainder taken from reference TRBV18 and TRBJ1-5, is NAGVMQNPRHLVRRRGQEARLRCSPMKGHSHVYWYRQLPEEGLKFMVYLQKENIIDESGMPKERFSAEFPKEGPSILRIQQVVRGDSAAYFCASSPARGGGLGNQPQHFGDGTRLSIL.

A few counts support this clone. The genes are TRBV20-1 and TRBJ2-1; D call uncertain. This CDR3 has 11 residues. The germline V gene has CDR1 DFQATT and CDR2 SNEGSKA (reference sequence). Between the trimmed V and J ends, which lost 3 bases and 8 bases, there was a span of 8 bases. The CDR3 protein is CSASGSDEQFF. CDR3 DNA sequence: TGCAGTGCTAGCGGGTCCGATGAGCAGTTCTTC.